One T cell receptor (beta chain) is described in this entry. This clone's antigen is unknown. The record has no base qualities; no much larger clone is one base away. The cohort was made up of approximately 700 healthy bone marrow donors. Cohort members were all nominally healthy when sampled, although unrecorded immune exposures were likely present. The donor tested CMV seropositive, placing the donor among the approximately 290 seropositive members of the cohort. Every donor gave a peripheral blood sample, and the peripheral blood mononuclear cells from that sample were used for TCR beta sequencing. Genomic DNA was extracted from the blood cell samples with the Qiagen DNeasy Blood Extraction Kit. Inclusive of the bounding cysteine and phenylalanine, the CDR3 is 14 residues long. The entry retains the CDR3 DNA only, 42 bases that are in frame from base 1. The germline V gene (reference sequence) yields LNHDA for CDR1 and SQIVND for CDR2. V and J are trimmed by 1 base and 6 bases, and the gene matches miss 4 bases of the junction.

Libraries came from the immunoSEQ multiplex PCR assay. For the multiplex PCR, a mixture combining 60 forward primers for TCR Vbeta segments and 13 reverse primers for TCR Jbeta segments was used. The CDR3 region of rearranged TCR beta genes was amplified from genomic DNA with a multiplex PCR assay. The amplified TCR beta libraries were sequenced on the Illumina HiSeq System as 87-base-pair reads. Concerning the study's data processing: Across the 666 repertoires, a later analysis counted about 81 million unique TCR beta chains, roughly 11 million of which were shared by at least two donors. Raw reads were error-corrected and collapsed into unique sequences by a nearest-neighbor algorithm in which closely related sequences were merged to remove PCR and sequencing errors. To assign V, D and J gene segments, CDR3 sequences were aligned to IMGT reference sequences. For a sequence to be retained, a match of at least six nucleotides to both a V gene segment and a J gene segment was required. Rearrangements were classified as productive when the CDR3 lacked stop codons and remained in frame with V and J, and all other rearrangements were classified as non-productive. Following IMGT convention, CDR3 was defined as the stretch from the second conserved V-encoded cysteine to the conserved J-encoded phenylalanine. Sequences without an unambiguous match to a single V gene segment were excluded from the earlier analysis of about 600 of the donors. In an earlier analysis of 587 of the donors, V segments were called functional above 56.7% productive rearrangements and were called segregating when the between-donor standard deviation exceeded 5%. A statistical classification framework was built to diagnose cytomegalovirus status from the catalog of TCR beta chain sequences. In a later analysis, V and J genes were assigned by comparing TCR nucleotide sequences against IMGT/GENE-DB human TR gene sequences. A later analysis assigned CDR3 sequences and most-parsimonious VDJ recombination scenarios with the TCRdist pipeline. In a later analysis, each TCR beta chain was defined by its CDR3 amino acid sequence together with its V-gene family, and reads lacking a unique V-gene family were excluded. To address suspected cross-contamination and a sequencing artifact, a later analysis removed some 620 highly shared, low-generation-probability nucleotide sequences. A later analysis calculated a clonal expansion index for each public chain from normalized within-repertoire ranks of inferred template counts. A later analysis computed generation probabilities with a VDJ recombination model fitted to out-of-frame rearrangements, and checked the results against IGoR. Hypergeometric tests were used in a later analysis to score TCR-TCR, TCR-HLA and TCR-CMV co-occurrence, with a repertoire-size bias correction applied to the TCR pairs. False discovery rates were estimated in a later analysis by permuting HLA or CMV assignments 20 times. In a later analysis, co-occurring TCRs were grouped using DBSCAN, with TCRdist sequence similarity added in when clustering inside HLA-allele-positive subsets. Repertoires with fewer than 30,000 or more than 120,000 public chains were left out of co-occurrence clustering, as were roughly five repertoires with anomalous nucleotide sharing. This immuneACCESS table, as held by TCRdb, lists in-frame sequences with V and J called but not all clones. Of the missing ones, under half trace to an unresolved V gene in checked studies; the others have no known cause. The V and J calls and the clone size are those of that table, but D and trimming were determined from the DNA. The sample records 150,000 to 200,000 clones, approximately 80% of which are singletons. Of the sample, around 7% falls within the top ten clones.

These data originate in a study of cytomegalovirus exposure and HLA in healthy donors (dated by TCRdb to about 2017). Concerning the study at large: An earlier analysis of a few hundred of the donors reported approximately 280 Gb of sequence data and 117 million unique TCR beta sequences obtained from 150 million to 200 million T cells. The number of donors typed differed by locus, with about 629-630 for A, B, C, DRB1 and DQB1, more than 500 for DQA1, over 600 for DPA1, and approximately 470 for DPB1. Several DR-DQ haplotypes were treated as single units for association and clustering because of strong linkage in the cohort. In addition to the first cohort of 650 to 750 subjects, a separate validation cohort of approximately 120 different subjects was used. The later analysis used no new phenotypic data to find candidate immune exposures, relying instead on TCR beta sequences and their occurrence across donors. The study used immunosequencing to profile the T cell repertoires of more than 650 subjects and linked those repertoires to cytomegalovirus serostatus. About 300 gigabases of sequencing data and approximately 92 million unique TCR sequences made up an early release that covered approximately 700 HLA-typed donors. Among the roughly 400 genotyped donors, roughly 80% belonged to the genetic ancestry cluster associated with self-reported Caucasian donors. Among some 400 genotyped donors of the cohort, an average of approximately 220,000 unique TCR beta nucleotide sequences was sequenced per donor, of which approximately 18% were non-productive. The study aimed to test whether signatures of past pathogen exposure could be identified by cataloging public T cell receptors. To study patterns of TCR occurrence, a later analysis re-analyzed previously published TCR beta repertoires from several hundred donors and added high-resolution HLA genotyping. Every repertoire in the discovery cohort had been generated on one and the same sequencing platform. An earlier analysis of about 600 of the donors used high-throughput TCR beta sequencing to judge whether each TCR beta V gene segment behaved as functional or pseudogenic. To predict cytomegalovirus infection status, the study combined high-throughput TCR immunosequencing, statistical association of individual TCRs with disease status, and machine learning. Alongside the repertoire data, information on donor age, sex, ethnicity and CMV serostatus was compiled. HLA typing covered class I and class II loci at four-digit resolution. A later genetic analysis took genome-wide SNP genotypes for about 60% of the roughly 670 donors and used that subset as a discovery cohort. The paper's findings and limits, for the study overall: Compared with the 666-donor mean, donors in an Asian-associated ancestry cluster had fewer N-insertions in productive TCRs, according to a later genetic analysis. Across donors, most TCR sequences were observed very rarely, whereas some public TCRs were present in many individuals. A later analysis associated 16,951 TCR beta sequences with specific HLA alleles at a false discovery rate of 0.05. In a later analysis, several top co-occurrence clusters were reported to appear linked to parvovirus B19, influenza, CMV and Epstein-Barr virus. Some IMGT-functional V segments, including TRBV6-2 and TRBV6-3, could not be told apart with the 87-base-pair reads, so those segments were excluded. A cluster of highly shared sequence variants was judged likely to represent a technical artifact of the sequencing pipeline. In a later analysis, HLA-associated TCR beta chains were found to be more clonally expanded and to have lower generation probabilities than equally common non-associated chains. In a later analysis, most CMV-associated TCR beta chains were found to appear HLA-restricted, with HLA associations seemingly driven largely by CMV exposure. It was suggested by the authors that the approach could potentially be generalized to other disease states and immunological phenotypes. Because HLA typing was unavailable for some donors at each locus, only the typed subset was used in association tests. Sequencing depth was assumed to be roughly uniform across donors in the presence/absence analyses, though that assumption may not hold. Strong co-occurrence of HLA alleles, especially DR and DQ, made assigning TCR associations to individual alleles difficult. Cytomegalovirus status was reported to be diagnosed by the classifier with high specificity and sensitivity in both the original and validation cohorts. Correlated functional status among segregating V segments might reflect linkage disequilibrium, but an unknown experimental factor could not be ruled out. In vitro tests confirmed that a few of the cytomegalovirus-associated TCR beta chains recognize cytomegalovirus antigens. Broadly in line with IMGT annotations, most TCR beta V segments showed up in productive rearrangements about 87% or about 30% of the time in an earlier analysis of several hundred of the donors. A further reported finding was that TCR beta sequences accurately predicted the HLA-A and HLA-B alleles for most subjects in the first cohort. In this cohort, only TCR beta chains were sequenced, and detectable features were limited by the absence of alpha or paired-chain data. Over 15 rarely observed V segments, including chromosome 9 orphons, were excluded from the earlier analysis of about 600 of the donors because counts were too low. The study gave a list of 150 to 200 TCR beta chains associated with cytomegalovirus. CMV serostatus was the only immune exposure information available for the cohort. In a later analysis, the rate of TCR association differed among HLA loci, with DRB1 alleles having the most associated TCRs and HLA-C alleles having the fewest. In a later genetic analysis, a missense DCLRE1C variant was associated with V-gene and J-gene trimming of TCR beta chains, and the association was replicated in an independent cohort.

Recombination joined TRBV19 with TRBJ2-7, with 9 junctional bases fitting TRBD2. What was sequenced was PBMCs. This clonotype originated in a woman aged 40 to 50 in good health and CMV-seropositive. CDR3 protein: CASSIAGLASEQYF. The DNA sequence reads TGTGCCAGTAGTATAGCGGGACTAGCCTCCGAGCAGTACTTC.